A selection of T cell receptor beta chains follows, all from one sample in a study of blood T cells in healthy people across ages. TCRdb reprocessed the 5' RACE reads via MiXCR and lists one record per CDR3 protein. This sample yields 1.5 million or so distinct CDR3 sequences, of which around two fifths are seen a single time; approximately 7.9% belongs to the top ten. Sequenced: blood. These receptor sequences come from a woman between 18 and 30 years old in good health. Each CDR3 is given with its conserved first and last residue. The D gene is left open where the match is weak. Clone size is not always given. Where it is, it says once, few, many or a class for expanded clones.

j_call: TRBJ2-7
v_call: TRBV5-1
clone_size: -
d_call: TRBD1
cdr3_nt: TGCGCCAGCAGCTTGGGACAGGGGGCGGACCGGCAGTACTTC
cdr3_aa: CASSLGQGADRQYF

j_call: TRBJ2-4
v_call: TRBV10-3
clone_size: few
d_call: -
cdr3_nt: TGTGCCATCGGACGGAACCCATTCAAAAACATTCAGTACTTC
cdr3_aa: CAIGRNPFKNIQYF

j_call: TRBJ2-3
v_call: TRBV3-1
clone_size: -
d_call: -
cdr3_nt: TGTGCCAGCAACCAAGCAAGCGGAGCTAGCACAGATACGCAGTATTTT
cdr3_aa: CASNQASGASTDTQYF

j_call: TRBJ2-1
v_call: TRBV5-1
clone_size: -
d_call: TRBD2
cdr3_nt: TGCGCCAGCAGCTCCATTCGGGGGGGGGTCGACAATGAGCAGTTCTTC
cdr3_aa: CASSSIRGGVDNEQFF

j_call: TRBJ2-7
v_call: TRBV10-3
clone_size: few
d_call: -
cdr3_nt: TGTGCCATCAGTGAGTCTAGCAATGAGCAGTACTTC
cdr3_aa: CAISESSNEQYF

j_call: TRBJ1-2
v_call: TRBV7-3
clone_size: -
d_call: -
cdr3_nt: TGTGCCAGCAGCTTAACAGGGGCAGGCTACACCTTC
cdr3_aa: CASSLTGAGYTF

j_call: TRBJ1-4
v_call: TRBV10-3
clone_size: -
d_call: TRBD1
cdr3_nt: TGTGCCATCAGTGACAGGGGGAAAGCAACTAATGAAAAACTGTTTTTT
cdr3_aa: CAISDRGKATNEKLFF

j_call: TRBJ2-7
v_call: TRBV5-1
clone_size: few
d_call: -
cdr3_nt: TGCGCCAGCAGCGTTCTGGACAGCACCTACGAGCAGTACTTC
cdr3_aa: CASSVLDSTYEQYF

j_call: TRBJ2-5
v_call: TRBV7-7
clone_size: -
d_call: TRBD1
cdr3_nt: TGTGCCAGCAGCCGAGGGACAGAGATATTAGAGACCCAGTACTTC
cdr3_aa: CASSRGTEILETQYF

j_call: TRBJ2-7
v_call: TRBV5-5
clone_size: -
d_call: TRBD1
cdr3_nt: TGTGCCAGCAGCCCACGGACAGGTAGCTTTTACGAGCAGTACTTC
cdr3_aa: CASSPRTGSFYEQYF

j_call: TRBJ1-6
v_call: TRBV2
clone_size: -
d_call: -
cdr3_nt: TGTGCCAGCAGGGGTCGGGAAGTCCATAATTCACCCCTCCACTTT
cdr3_aa: CASRGREVHNSPLHF

j_call: TRBJ2-7
v_call: TRBV20-1
clone_size: few
d_call: -
cdr3_nt: TGCAGTGCTAGAACGGTCAAGGGCGGCTACGAGCAGTACTTC
cdr3_aa: CSARTVKGGYEQYF

j_call: TRBJ1-1
v_call: TRBV6-5
clone_size: few
d_call: -
cdr3_nt: TGTGCCAGCAGTTACGTTTTTTCTGGGACTGAAGCTTTCTTT
cdr3_aa: CASSYVFSGTEAFF

j_call: TRBJ2-1
v_call: TRBV12-3/TRBV12-4
clone_size: few
d_call: -
cdr3_nt: TGTGCCAGCAGTTCCATCCCCGGCAATGAGCAGTTCTTC
cdr3_aa: CASSSIPGNEQFF

j_call: TRBJ1-2
v_call: TRBV16
clone_size: -
d_call: -
cdr3_nt: TGTGCCAGCAGCCCCAGGTTATGGGGCTACACCTTC
cdr3_aa: CASSPRLWGYTF

j_call: TRBJ1-1
v_call: TRBV20-1
clone_size: -
d_call: -
cdr3_nt: TGCAGTGCAAAAAATAGGGGGGACACTGAAGCTTTCTTT
cdr3_aa: CSAKNRGDTEAFF

j_call: TRBJ1-2
v_call: TRBV7-9
clone_size: few
d_call: -
cdr3_nt: TGTGCCAGCACCTTAGACGCGCAAGTGAGAGGCTACACCTTC
cdr3_aa: CASTLDAQVRGYTF

j_call: TRBJ1-2
v_call: TRBV30
clone_size: -
d_call: TRBD1
cdr3_nt: TGTGCCTGGAGTGTACAGGGGCAGGACTACACCTTC
cdr3_aa: CAWSVQGQDYTF

j_call: TRBJ1-2
v_call: TRBV30
clone_size: -
d_call: TRBD1
cdr3_nt: TGTGCCTGGAAACCGGGACAGACTAACTATGGCTACACCTTC
cdr3_aa: CAWKPGQTNYGYTF

j_call: TRBJ2-4
v_call: TRBV12-3/TRBV12-4
clone_size: -
d_call: TRBD2
cdr3_nt: TGTGCCAGCAGTTCGCGGACTAGCGGTACCAAAAACATTCAGTACTTC
cdr3_aa: CASSSRTSGTKNIQYF

j_call: TRBJ2-3
v_call: TRBV9
clone_size: -
d_call: TRBD2
cdr3_nt: TGTGCCAGCAGCACCGATAGCGGGGGGTTCGGAACAGATACGCAGTATTTT
cdr3_aa: CASSTDSGGFGTDTQYF

j_call: TRBJ2-7
v_call: TRBV5-6
clone_size: -
d_call: TRBD1
cdr3_nt: TGTACCAGCAGCTATCCCCCGGGACAGGGGACCTACGAGCAGTACTTC
cdr3_aa: CTSSYPPGQGTYEQYF

j_call: TRBJ1-5
v_call: TRBV27
clone_size: -
d_call: TRBD1
cdr3_nt: TGTGCCAGCAGTGCAGCCGGGACAGGAGGGAATCAGCCCCAGCATTTT
cdr3_aa: CASSAAGTGGNQPQHF

j_call: TRBJ2-7
v_call: TRBV20-1
clone_size: once
d_call: -
cdr3_nt: TGCAGTCTTAGTAGAGGGGGGGGGGCATCCTACGAGCAGTACTTC
cdr3_aa: CSLSRGGGASYEQYF

j_call: TRBJ2-7
v_call: TRBV20-1
clone_size: -
d_call: -
cdr3_nt: TGCAGTGCTAGAGGCCCCTTTCGCTCCTACGAGCAGTACTTC
cdr3_aa: CSARGPFRSYEQYF

j_call: TRBJ1-5
v_call: TRBV5-1
clone_size: few
d_call: -
cdr3_nt: TGCGCCAGCAGCCCGGTGGCAGGGAGCAATCAGCCCCAGCATTTT
cdr3_aa: CASSPVAGSNQPQHF

j_call: TRBJ2-7
v_call: TRBV20-1
clone_size: -
d_call: TRBD1
cdr3_nt: TGCAGTGCATCCGGGACAGGGGATTTCTACGAGCAGTACTTC
cdr3_aa: CSASGTGDFYEQYF

j_call: TRBJ2-5
v_call: TRBV6-1
clone_size: few
d_call: -
cdr3_nt: TGTGCCAGCACCGACGGTGGGGGAGCATTCTATGAGACCCAGTACTTC
cdr3_aa: CASTDGGGAFYETQYF

j_call: TRBJ2-3
v_call: TRBV5-1
clone_size: few
d_call: -
cdr3_nt: TGCGCCAGCAGCTTGTCGGGGGCCCCCCCAGATACGCAGTATTTT
cdr3_aa: CASSLSGAPPDTQYF

j_call: TRBJ2-5
v_call: TRBV20-1
clone_size: once
d_call: TRBD2
cdr3_nt: TGCAGTGCAGAACTACTAGCGGGAGCGGGCAATGAGCAGTACTTC
cdr3_aa: CSAELLAGAGNEQYF

j_call: TRBJ2-3
v_call: TRBV20-1
clone_size: -
d_call: -
cdr3_nt: TGCAGTGCTAAGGCCATCAGGGTCTCTAGCACAGATACGCAGTATTTT
cdr3_aa: CSAKAIRVSSTDTQYF

j_call: TRBJ2-7
v_call: TRBV6-6
clone_size: few
d_call: -
cdr3_nt: TGTGCCAGCATGGTTTCACGAGCACGCAAGCAGTACTTC
cdr3_aa: CASMVSRARKQYF